This T cell receptor (beta chain) appears in the sequencing data of a study of blood T cell repertoires in COVID-19. Study context: In each case, the material was cDNA or gDNA derived from T cells, B-cell-depleted T cells, or PBMCs.

The count of this clone is one. Measured with immunoSEQ multiplex PCR; TCRdb has only the in-frame clones, and not every one. The sample includes 140,000 or so clones, around 86% of them seen just once. The sequence came from a human donor in a cohort sampled during active COVID-19. The sequencing sample was made of peripheral blood.

In nucleotides, the CDR3 is TGTGCCAGCAGTTACTCGCTAAGCAATCAGCCCCAGCATTTT. Amino acids: CASSYSLSNQPQHF. This chain links TRBV6-2 or TRBV6-3 with TRBJ1-5; the D is unclear. Germline V gene data show CDR1 as MNHEY and CDR2 as SVGEGT. Trimming pared 0 bases from V and 1 base from J, leaving 4 bases between. This CDR3 has 14 residues.